Each of the 20 T cell receptor beta chains below was sequenced from the same sample in a study of OX40 agonist ivuxolimab in advanced cancers. Profiled with immunoSEQ multiplex PCR; TCRdb holds only in-frame clones, not every one. In the table there are roughly 61,000 clones, 75% to 85% of which are singletons. Source: CD4+ or CD8+ T cells sorted from blood, taken in a trial of the OX40 agonist ivuxolimab. The receptors come from an adult with an advanced solid tumor such as melanoma, head and neck, liver or kidney cancer.

This clone was recorded only once. The chain couples TRBV10-1 to TRBJ2-2; the D gene is possibly TRBD2 (6 bases). CDR1 WNHNN and CDR2 SYGVQD come from the germline V gene (reference sequence). The CDR3 contains 15 residues. Trimming stripped 2 bases from V and 5 bases from J, with 12 bases between. The CDR3 spells CASSEGTRATGELFF. For the CDR3, the DNA is TGCGCCAGCAGTGAGGGGACTCGAGCTACCGGGGAGCTGTTTTTT.

V gene TRBV11-2 combines with J gene TRBJ2-7; 13 positions match TRBD2. The CDR3 extends over 18 amino acids. The V gene's germline CDR1 is SGHAT and CDR2 FQNNGV. V lost 4 bases to trimming and J lost 2 bases; unmatched junction nucleotides: 11. This CDR3 reads CASSSLSGTSGKTYEQYF. CDR3 in DNA: TGTGCCAGCAGCTCCCTCTCCGGGACTAGCGGGAAAACCTACGAGCAGTACTTC.

The chain combines TRBV5-1 with TRBJ2-1; 14 bases match TRBD2. From germline, CDR1 is SGHRS and CDR2 YFSETQ. The CDR3 sequence is 16 residues long. Trimming removed 5 bases from V and 5 bases from J; junction bases left unmatched: 6. CDR3 nucleotide sequence: TGCGCCAGCAGACCCGGGACTAGCGGGGGTAACAATGAGCAGTTCTTC. It codes for CASRPGTSGGNNEQFF.

A single count supports this clone. The rearrangement joins TRBV2 to TRBJ2-7, with 13 nucleotides matching TRBD2. V dropped 8 bases and J dropped 4; count of bases not matched to a gene: 8. The CDR3 length is 15 residues. From germline, CDR1 is SNHLY and CDR2 FYNNEI. For the CDR3, the DNA is TGTGCCAGCGGCGAGGGACTAGCGGGGATTTACGAGCAGTACTTC. The encoded protein is CASGEGLAGIYEQYF.

V and J are TRBV5-1 and TRBJ2-3, with D tentatively TRBD1 (5 bases). In germline, CDR1 is SGHRS, CDR2 YFSETQ. The CDR3 extends over 13 amino acids. V was trimmed by 1 base and J by 6 bases, leaving 9 bases between them. CDR3 coding DNA: TGCGCCAGCAGCTTGAGGGCAGGGGATACGCAGTATTTT. Its translation is CASSLRAGDTQYF.

This rearrangement joins TRBV6-1 to TRBJ2-7; D remains ambiguous. Trimming cost V 2 bases and J 7 bases, with 12 bases left between them. The CDR3 extends over 13 amino acids. Germline CDR1 MNHNS, CDR2 SASEGT. The chain's CDR3 is CASSETHAREQYF. CDR3 bases: TGTGCCAGCAGTGAAACACACGCTCGGGAGCAGTACTTC.

This clone is medium-sized by share. The gene calls are TRBV19 and TRBJ2-1; D may be TRBD2 (6 bases). Germline V gene data show CDR1 as LNHDA and CDR2 as SQIVND (reference sequence). Trimming took off 6 bases at V and 4 bases at J, with 16 bases between the two ends. This CDR3 spans 15 amino acids. The CDR3 DNA is TGTGCCAGTAGCCCGGACTATCAAGAGTACAATGAGCAGTTCTTC. Translated, it gives CASSPDYQEYNEQFF. The full variable domain, its missing parts supplied by reference TRBV19 and TRBJ2-1, is DGGITQSPKYLFRKEGQNVTLSCEQNLNHDAMYWYRQDPGQGLRLIYYSQIVNDFQKGDIAEGYSVSREKKESFPLTVTSAQKNPTAFYLCASSPDYQEYNEQFFGPGTRLTVL.

The chain uses TRBV2 and TRBJ1-4; tentative D call: TRBD1 (5 bases). The CDR3 contains 14 residues. Trimming took off 5 bases at V and 3 bases at J, with 10 bases between the two ends. The germline gives CDR1 SNHLY, CDR2 FYNNEI. CDR3 nucleotides: TGTGCCAGCAGTCAAGAGGGGTCTAATGAAAAACTGTTTTTT. This translates into CASSQEGSNEKLFF.

The chain carries TRBV10-1 and TRBJ2-3; TRBD2 might be the D (6 bases). Germline assignment: CDR1 WNHNN and CDR2 SYGVQD (reference sequence). The CDR3 consists of 13 residues. Trimming took off 8 bases at V and 4 bases at J, with 13 bases between the two ends. This CDR3 is CASSSGDADTQYF. The CDR3 nucleotides read TGCGCCAGCTCCTCGGGGGATGCAGATACGCAGTATTTT.

The genes are TRBV19 and TRBJ2-3, with 8 bases matching TRBD2. The CDR3 has 16 amino acids. V was clipped by 2 bases and J by 5 bases; unmatched bases: 9. Germline V gene lookup returns CDR1 LNHDA and CDR2 SQIVND (reference sequence). The CDR3 nucleotides are TGTGCCAGTAGTATAACGGGCCGGGGGGGCCGAGATACGCAGTATTTT. This encodes CASSITGRGGRDTQYF.

V gene TRBV18 combines with J gene TRBJ2-7, with 12 bases aligning to TRBD2. The CDR3 runs 16 residues. Germline CDR1 is KGHSH and CDR2 is LQKENI. The junction had 1 base not matched to a gene; V was cut back by 0 bases and J by 1 base. The CDR3 bases are TGTGCCAGCTCACCACCACTAGCGGGAGGATCCTACGAGCAGTACTTC. Its translation: CASSPPLAGGSYEQYF. Together with reference TRBV18 and TRBJ2-7, the CDR3 gives the full variable domain: NAGVMQNPRHLVRRRGQEARLRCSPMKGHSHVYWYRQLPEEGLKFMVYLQKENIIDESGMPKERFSAEFPKEGPSILRIQQVVRGDSAAYFCASSPPLAGGSYEQYFGPGTRLTVT.

J is TRBJ1-1 and V is TRBV27, with a tentative D call TRBD1 (6 bases). Germline CDR1 is MNHEY and CDR2 is SMNVEV (reference sequence). V was cut by 2 bases and J by 4 bases, with 17 bases left in between. The CDR3 spans 16 residues. DNA of the CDR3: TGTGCCAGCAGTTTAACATCAAACAGGGCTCGCACTGAAGCTTTCTTT. Translating gives CASSLTSNRARTEAFF.

This rearrangement joins TRBV5-1 to TRBJ1-5; no clear D gene. The CDR3 covers 15 residues. V lost 0 bases and J lost 1, with 8 bases in between. In germline, CDR1 is SGHRS, CDR2 YFSETQ. The chain's CDR3 is CASSLGPASNQPQHF. CDR3 bases: TGCGCCAGCAGCTTGGGACCGGCCAGCAATCAGCCCCAGCATTTT.

The chain carries TRBV12-5 and TRBJ1-2; TRBD1 aligns across 8 bases. Germline CDR1 reads LGHNT; CDR2 reads FRNRAP. This CDR3 has 13 amino acids. V was clipped by 2 bases and J by 7 bases; unmatched bases: 3. DNA for the CDR3: TGTGCTAGTGGTTTGCAGGGGGCTAGTGGCTACACCTTC. Its translation is CASGLQGASGYTF.

The CDR3, as DNA: TGTGCTAGTGGTCTGGGACAGGGGGCGCCCGGGGAGCTGTTTTTT. Residues: CASGLGQGAPGELFF. The chain combines TRBV12-5 with TRBJ2-2, with 12 bases identical to TRBD1. The CDR3 loop spans 15 amino acids. Germline V gives CDR1 LGHNT, CDR2 FRNRAP. J lost 6 bases, V lost 5 bases, and 4 bases had no gene match.

This chain joins TRBV13 and TRBJ2-3, with D possibly being TRBD1 or TRBD2 (5 bases each). Germline V lookup: CDR1 PRHDT, CDR2 FYEKMQ (reference sequence). Trimming pared 0 bases from V and 8 bases from J, leaving 12 bases between. This CDR3 has 14 residues. The CDR3 DNA sequence: TGTGCCAGCAGCTTAGGGGCAGGGACCGGTACGCAGTATTTT. Its protein is CASSLGAGTGTQYF.

This chain uses TRBV29-1 with TRBJ2-7; D perhaps matches TRBD1 (6 bases). Per germline, CDR1 SQVTM and CDR2 ANQGSEA. The CDR3 is 12 residues long. The V and J ends lost 6 bases and 5 bases respectively, with 14 bases between them. The CDR3 reads CSVTQGFNEQYF. The CDR3 nucleotides read TGCAGCGTCACACAGGGTTTCAACGAGCAGTACTTC.

The CDR3 protein is CASSYKAPPRGRWDTETGELFF. Written as DNA, the CDR3 is TGTGCCAGCAGTTACAAGGCCCCCCCGAGGGGAAGATGGGACACCGAAACCGGGGAGCTGTTTTTT. The chain carries TRBV6-7 and TRBJ2-2; D may be TRBD1 (6 bases). TRBV6-7 is labeled an ORF, and its function is uncertain. The CDR3 is 22 residues long. The ends were cut back, 2 bases at V and 5 bases at J, with 33 bases in the middle.

This sequence joins TRBV28 and TRBJ2-5; D remains unclear. V shed 5 bases and J shed 1 base, with 2 bases lying between them. CDR1 and CDR2 from the germline V gene are MDHEN and SYDVKM. The CDR3 contains 11 residues. CDR3 residues: CASSIQETQYF. The CDR3 DNA reads TGTGCCAGCAGTATCCAAGAGACCCAGTACTTC.

This chain joins TRBV11-2 and TRBJ2-5; a possible D gene is TRBD1 (6 bases). In germline, CDR1 is SGHAT, CDR2 FQNNGV. The CDR3 consists of 15 residues. V was pared by 1 base and J by 2 bases, with 11 bases between. CDR3 coding DNA: TGTGCCAGCAGCTTAGGACAGGACATTCAAGAGACCCAGTACTTC. Encoded protein: CASSLGQDIQETQYF.